This TCR beta chain was observed in a study of blood T cell repertoires in COVID-19. Study overall: Sources were T cells, B-cell-depleted T cells, or PBMCs; the material itself was cDNA or gDNA.

The CDR3 consists of 15 residues. CDR1 and CDR2 from the germline V gene are MDHEN and SYDVKM. The V gene end was trimmed by 8 bases and the J gene end by 0 bases; junction bases not matched to a gene: 6. Per the original data handling: Using reference gene primer amplification, nucleated cell counts were estimated. Assay used: immunoSEQ multiplex PCR; TCRdb lists only in-frame clones, some missing. V and J calls and clone size come straight from that table; D and trimming were deduced from the DNA. The sample has fewer than 200,000 clones, 70% to 90% seen once. This receptor was identified in a middle-aged man who had recovered from COVID-19. The sample was peripheral blood. The rearrangement links TRBV28 to TRBJ1-4, with 7 bases aligning to TRBD1. The CDR3 protein is CASRTGPPTNEKLFF. The CDR3 DNA reads as TGTGCCAGCCGGACAGGACCTCCAACTAATGAAAAACTGTTTTTT.